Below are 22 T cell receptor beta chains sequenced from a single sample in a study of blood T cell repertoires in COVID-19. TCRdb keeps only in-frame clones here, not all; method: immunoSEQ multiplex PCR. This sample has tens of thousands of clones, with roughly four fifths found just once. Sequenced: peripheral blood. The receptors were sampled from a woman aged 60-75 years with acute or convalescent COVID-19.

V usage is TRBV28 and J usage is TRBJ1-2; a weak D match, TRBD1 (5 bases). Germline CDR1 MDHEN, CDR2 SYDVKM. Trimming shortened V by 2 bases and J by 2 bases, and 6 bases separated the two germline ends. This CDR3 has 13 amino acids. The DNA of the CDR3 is TGTGCCAGCAGTTTAAGACAGAACTATGGCTACACCTTC. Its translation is CASSLRQNYGYTF.

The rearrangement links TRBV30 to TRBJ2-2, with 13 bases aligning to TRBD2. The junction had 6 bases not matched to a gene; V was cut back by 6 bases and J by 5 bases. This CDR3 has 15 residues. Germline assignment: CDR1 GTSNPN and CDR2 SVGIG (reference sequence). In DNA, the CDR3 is TGTGCCTGTCGGGGGACTAGCGGGAAGACCGGGGAGCTGTTTTTT. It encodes CACRGTSGKTGELFF.

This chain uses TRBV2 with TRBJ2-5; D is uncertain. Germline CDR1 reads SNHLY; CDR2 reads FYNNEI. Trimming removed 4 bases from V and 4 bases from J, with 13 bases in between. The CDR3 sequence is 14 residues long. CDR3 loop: CASSVRLGGETQYF. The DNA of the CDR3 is TGTGCCAGCAGTGTGCGTTTAGGCGGAGAGACCCAGTACTTC. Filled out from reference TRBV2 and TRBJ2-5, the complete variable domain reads EPEVTQTPSHQVTQMGQEVILRCVPISNHLYFYWYRQILGQKVEFLVSFYNNEISEKSEIFDDQFSVERPDGSNFTLKIRSTKLEDSAMYFCASSVRLGGETQYFGPGTRLLVL.

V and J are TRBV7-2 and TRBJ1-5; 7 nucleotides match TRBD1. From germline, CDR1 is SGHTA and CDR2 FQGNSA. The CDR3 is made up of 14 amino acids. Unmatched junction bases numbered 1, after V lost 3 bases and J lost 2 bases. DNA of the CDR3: TGTGCCAGCAGCTTCGACAGGGGCAATCAGCCCCAGCATTTT. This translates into CASSFDRGNQPQHF. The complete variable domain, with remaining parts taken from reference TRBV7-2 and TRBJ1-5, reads GAGVSQSPSNKVTEKGKDVELRCDPISGHTALYWYRQSLGQGLEFLIYFQGNSAPDKSGLPSDRFSAERTGGSVSTLTIQRTQQEDSAVYLCASSFDRGNQPQHFGDGTRLSIL.

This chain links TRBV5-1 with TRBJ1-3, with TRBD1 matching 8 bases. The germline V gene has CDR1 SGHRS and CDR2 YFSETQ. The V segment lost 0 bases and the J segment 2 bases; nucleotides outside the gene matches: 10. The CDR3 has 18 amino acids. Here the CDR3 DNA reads TGCGCCAGCAGCTTGGGACAGGGGTCACCTCGAACTGGAAACACCATATATTTT. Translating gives CASSLGQGSPRTGNTIYF.

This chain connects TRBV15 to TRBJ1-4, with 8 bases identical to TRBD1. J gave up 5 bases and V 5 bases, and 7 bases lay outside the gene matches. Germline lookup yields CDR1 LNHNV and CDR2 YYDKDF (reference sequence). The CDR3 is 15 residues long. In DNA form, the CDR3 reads TGTGCCACCAGCTCCCGGACAGGGCGGAATGAAAAACTGTTTTTT. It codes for CATSSRTGRNEKLFF.

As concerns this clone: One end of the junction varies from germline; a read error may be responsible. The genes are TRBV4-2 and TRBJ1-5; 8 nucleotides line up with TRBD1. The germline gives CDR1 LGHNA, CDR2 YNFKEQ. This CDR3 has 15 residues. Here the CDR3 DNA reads TGTGTCAGCAGCCAGGAAGACAGGGGAGGTCAGCCCCAGCATTTT. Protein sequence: CVSSQEDRGGQPQHF.

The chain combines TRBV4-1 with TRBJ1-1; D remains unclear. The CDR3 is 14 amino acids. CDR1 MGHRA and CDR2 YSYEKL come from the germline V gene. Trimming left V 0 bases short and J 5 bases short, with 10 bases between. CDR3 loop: CASSQDPWLTEAFF. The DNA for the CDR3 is TGCGCCAGCAGCCAAGACCCGTGGCTGACTGAAGCTTTCTTT.

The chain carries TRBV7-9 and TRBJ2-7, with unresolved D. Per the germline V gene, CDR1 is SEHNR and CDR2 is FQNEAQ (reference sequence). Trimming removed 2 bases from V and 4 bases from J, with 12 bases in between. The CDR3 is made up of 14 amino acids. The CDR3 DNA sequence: TGTGCCAGCAGCTTATCAGTTACGGGTTACGAGCAGTACTTC. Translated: CASSLSVTGYEQYF.

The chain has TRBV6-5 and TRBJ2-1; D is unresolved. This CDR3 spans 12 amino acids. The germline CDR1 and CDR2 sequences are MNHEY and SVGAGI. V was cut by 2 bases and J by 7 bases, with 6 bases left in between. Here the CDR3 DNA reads TGTGCCAGCAGTTACGGCCGTAATGAGCAGTTCTTC. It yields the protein CASSYGRNEQFF.

CDR3 region: CASSPEEQGGEGGYTF. The DNA for the CDR3 is TGTGCCAGCTCACCAGAGGAACAAGGCGGAGAGGGAGGCTACACCTTC. The rearrangement uses TRBV18 and TRBJ1-2; D call uncertain. Germline V gene sequence: CDR1 KGHSH, CDR2 LQKENI. The CDR3 loop spans 16 amino acids. Trimming cost V 2 bases and J 8 bases, with 21 bases left between them.

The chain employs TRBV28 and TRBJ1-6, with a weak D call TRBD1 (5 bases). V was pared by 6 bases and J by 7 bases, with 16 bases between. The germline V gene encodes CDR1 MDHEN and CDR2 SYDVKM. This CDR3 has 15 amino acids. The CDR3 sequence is CASRREGWANSPLHF. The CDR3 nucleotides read TGTGCCAGCAGACGGGAGGGGTGGGCAAATTCACCCCTCCACTTT.

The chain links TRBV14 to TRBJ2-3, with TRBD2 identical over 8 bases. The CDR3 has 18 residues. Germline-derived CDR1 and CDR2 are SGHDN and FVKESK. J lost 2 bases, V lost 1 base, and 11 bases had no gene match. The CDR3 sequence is CASSQGLAGSIYTDTQYF. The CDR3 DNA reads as TGTGCCAGCAGCCAAGGCTTAGCGGGGTCAATCTACACAGATACGCAGTATTTT.

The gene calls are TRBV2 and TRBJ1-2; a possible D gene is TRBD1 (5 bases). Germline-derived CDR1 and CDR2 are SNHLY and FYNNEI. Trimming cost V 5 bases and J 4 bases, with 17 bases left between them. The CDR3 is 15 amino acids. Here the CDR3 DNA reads TGTGCCAGCAGTCAGGAGGGAGGGGCCGCCTATGGCTACACCTTC. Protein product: CASSQEGGAAYGYTF.

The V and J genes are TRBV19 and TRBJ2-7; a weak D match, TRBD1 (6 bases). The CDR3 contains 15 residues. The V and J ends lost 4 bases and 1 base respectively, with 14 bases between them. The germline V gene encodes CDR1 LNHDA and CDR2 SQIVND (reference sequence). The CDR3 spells CASSKYSQGSYEQYF. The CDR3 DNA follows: TGTGCCAGTAGTAAGTACAGTCAGGGGTCCTACGAGCAGTACTTC.

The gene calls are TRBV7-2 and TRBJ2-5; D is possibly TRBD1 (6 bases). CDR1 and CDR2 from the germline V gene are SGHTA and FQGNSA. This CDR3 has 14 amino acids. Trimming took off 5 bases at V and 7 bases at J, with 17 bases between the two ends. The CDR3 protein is CASSMTGYLGTQYF. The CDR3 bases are TGTGCCAGCAGCATGACAGGATATCTGGGGACCCAGTACTTC.

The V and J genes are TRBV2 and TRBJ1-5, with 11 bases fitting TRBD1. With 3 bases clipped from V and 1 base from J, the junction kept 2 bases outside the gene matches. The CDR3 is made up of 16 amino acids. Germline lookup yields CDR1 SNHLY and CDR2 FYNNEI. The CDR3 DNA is TGTGCCAGCAGTGATGGGACAGGGGGAAGCAATCAGCCCCAGCATTTT. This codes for CASSDGTGGSNQPQHF.

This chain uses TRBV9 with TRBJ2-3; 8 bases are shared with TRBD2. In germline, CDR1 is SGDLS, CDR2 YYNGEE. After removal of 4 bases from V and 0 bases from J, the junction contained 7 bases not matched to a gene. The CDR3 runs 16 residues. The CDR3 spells CASSKRAGESTDTQYF. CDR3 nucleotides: TGTGCCAGCAGCAAGAGAGCGGGGGAAAGCACAGATACGCAGTATTTT.

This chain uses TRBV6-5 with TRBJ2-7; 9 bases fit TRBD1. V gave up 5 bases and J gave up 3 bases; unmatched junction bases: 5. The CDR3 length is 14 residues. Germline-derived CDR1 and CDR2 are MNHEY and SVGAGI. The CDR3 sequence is CASSQQGAYYEQYF. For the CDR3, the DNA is TGTGCCAGCAGTCAACAGGGGGCCTACTACGAGCAGTACTTC.

CDR3 sequence reads: CASSDGTGINEKLFF. The CDR3 nucleotides are TGTGCCAGCAGTGACGGGACAGGGATTAATGAAAAACTGTTTTTT. This chain links TRBV2 with TRBJ1-4, with 9 bases matching TRBD1. CDR3 length: 15 residues. From germline, CDR1 is SNHLY and CDR2 FYNNEI. V dropped 3 bases and J dropped 4; count of bases not matched to a gene: 3.

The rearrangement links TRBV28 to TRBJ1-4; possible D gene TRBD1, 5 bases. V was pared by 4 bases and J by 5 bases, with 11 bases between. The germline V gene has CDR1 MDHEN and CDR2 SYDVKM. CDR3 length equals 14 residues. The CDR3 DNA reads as TGTGCCAGCAGTTCAACTACAGGCAATGAAAAACTGTTTTTT. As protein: CASSSTTGNEKLFF.

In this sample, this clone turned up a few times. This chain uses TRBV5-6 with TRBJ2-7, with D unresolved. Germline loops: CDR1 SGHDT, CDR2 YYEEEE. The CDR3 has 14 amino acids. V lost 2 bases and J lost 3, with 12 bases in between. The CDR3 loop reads CASSFVTTNYEQYF. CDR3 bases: TGTGCCAGCAGCTTCGTTACGACAAACTACGAGCAGTACTTC.